This T cell receptor (beta chain) was sequenced in a study of blood T cells in healthy people across ages. This clonotype was detected a few times. V was pared by 11 bases and J by 4 bases, with 11 bases between. Germline V gene data show CDR1 as MNHEY and CDR2 as SVGEGT. CDR3 length equals 12 residues. The second PCR ran roughly 6 to 12 cycles with a sample-barcoded 5' primer and J-beta primers. TCRdb independently ran MiXCR on the 5' RACE reads; one entry per CDR3 protein. The table has roughly 800,000 distinct CDR3 sequences, 55% to 75% seen once. This clonotype was sampled from a man aged 25 to 40 in good health. The chain employs TRBV6-2 or TRBV6-3 and TRBJ2-2; D gene uncertain. Sequenced input: blood. CDR3 loop: CASGRSTGELFF. For the CDR3, the DNA is TGTGCCTCTGGACGGAGCACCGGGGAGCTGTTTTTT.